This is a list of T cell receptor beta chains from one sample in a study of blood T cell repertoires in COVID-19. Repertoires were generated with immunoSEQ multiplex PCR, while TCRdb's copy carries only in-frame clones and drops some. The table lists 150,000 to 200,000 clones, around 86% of them singletons. The specimen was peripheral blood. These receptors were taken from a man aged 18 to 30 with acute or convalescent COVID-19. The CDR3 runs from the conserved cysteine through the conserved F or W. The order of the fields is J gene, clone size, V gene, D gene, CDR3 protein, CDR3 DNA. A D gene is named only where the DNA matches it firmly. Clone size appears in some rows only: once, few, many, or a class for an expanded clone.

J gene: TRBJ1-1; clone size: NA; V gene: TRBV2; D gene: TRBD1; CDR3 protein: CASRAGQGTEAFF; CDR3 DNA: TGTGCCAGCAGGGCGGGACAGGGAACTGAAGCTTTCTTT
J gene: TRBJ2-7; clone size: once; V gene: TRBV25-1; D gene: NA; CDR3 protein: CASSAYREGFSEQYF; CDR3 DNA: TGTGCCAGCAGTGCCTACAGGGAGGGATTTAGCGAGCAGTACTTC
J gene: TRBJ1-6; clone size: NA; V gene: TRBV11-2; D gene: NA; CDR3 protein: CASSLERVHLLGPLHF; CDR3 DNA: TGTGCCAGCAGCTTAGAGAGGGTACACCTCCTTGGGCCCCTCCACTTT
J gene: TRBJ1-2; clone size: few; V gene: TRBV28; D gene: NA; CDR3 protein: CASVAPNHYGYTF; CDR3 DNA: TGTGCCAGTGTGGCTCCAAACCACTATGGCTACACCTTC
J gene: TRBJ2-1; clone size: NA; V gene: TRBV7-6; D gene: NA; CDR3 protein: CASNDGGAYNEQFF; CDR3 DNA: TGTGCCAGCAACGATGGGGGGGCTTACAATGAGCAGTTCTTC
J gene: TRBJ1-2; clone size: NA; V gene: TRBV30; D gene: TRBD1; CDR3 protein: CASKGTELYGYTF; CDR3 DNA: TGTGCTTCTAAGGGGACAGAATTATATGGCTACACCTTC
J gene: TRBJ2-2; clone size: NA; V gene: TRBV7-3; D gene: NA; CDR3 protein: CASSPGALTGTPSSAGELFF; CDR3 DNA: TGTGCCAGCAGCCCCGGAGCCTTAACCGGGACTCCCTCATCCGCCGGGGAGCTGTTTTTT
J gene: TRBJ2-5; clone size: once; V gene: TRBV19; D gene: NA; CDR3 protein: CASSIVRGRTQYF; CDR3 DNA: TGTGCCAGTAGTATAGTAAGGGGAAGAACCCAGTACTTC
J gene: TRBJ2-1; clone size: NA; V gene: TRBV5-4; D gene: NA; CDR3 protein: CASSLDRVDNEQFF; CDR3 DNA: TGTGCCAGCAGCTTGGACAGGGTGGACAATGAGCAGTTCTTC
J gene: TRBJ2-3; clone size: NA; V gene: TRBV19; D gene: TRBD2; CDR3 protein: CASTLGLIRGTAGDTQYF; CDR3 DNA: TGTGCCAGTACCTTGGGACTAATTCGCGGCACAGCAGGAGATACGCAGTATTTT
J gene: TRBJ1-2; clone size: NA; V gene: TRBV28; D gene: NA; CDR3 protein: CASSLRVGGYGYTF; CDR3 DNA: TGTGCCAGCAGTTTGAGGGTGGGAGGCTATGGCTACACCTTC
J gene: TRBJ2-3; clone size: NA; V gene: TRBV19; D gene: NA; CDR3 protein: CASNLGGGDTQYF; CDR3 DNA: TGTGCCAGTAATTTGGGGGGTGGAGATACGCAGTATTTT
J gene: TRBJ1-5; clone size: NA; V gene: TRBV4-1; D gene: NA; CDR3 protein: CASSQGQGGNQPQHF; CDR3 DNA: TGCGCCAGCAGCCAAGGTCAGGGCGGCAATCAGCCCCAGCATTTT
J gene: TRBJ1-1; clone size: NA; V gene: TRBV6-5; D gene: NA; CDR3 protein: CASSYDAEAFF; CDR3 DNA: TGTGCCAGCAGTTATGATGCGGAAGCTTTCTTT
J gene: TRBJ1-3; clone size: few; V gene: TRBV30; D gene: NA; CDR3 protein: CAWSLGDGNTIYF; CDR3 DNA: TGTGCCTGGAGTCTGGGAGATGGAAACACCATATATTTT
J gene: TRBJ1-2; clone size: NA; V gene: TRBV19; D gene: NA; CDR3 protein: CASTMQAQHVNQKHGYTF; CDR3 DNA: TGTGCCAGTACCATGCAGGCGCAGCATGTAAACCAGAAACATGGCTACACCTTC
J gene: TRBJ2-3; clone size: NA; V gene: TRBV4-1; D gene: NA; CDR3 protein: CASSQPRLAVDTQYF; CDR3 DNA: TGCGCCAGCAGCCAACCTCGTTTGGCCGTAGATACGCAGTATTTT
J gene: TRBJ1-1; clone size: NA; V gene: TRBV4-2; D gene: NA; CDR3 protein: CASSQDLGSGEAFF; CDR3 DNA: TGTGCCAGCAGCCAAGATTTAGGTTCGGGTGAAGCTTTCTTT